The T cell receptor (beta chain) described here comes from a study of CD8+ T cells in alopecia areata. The overall study: Twice a day, 5 to 10 mg of oral tofacitinib was administered to treated patients. After 6 to 18 months of tofacitinib, follow-up continued 6 months off drug. Study outcomes and limitations: Relative to normal scalp, lesional scalp, especially alopecia totalis/universalis, showed higher clonality. Resident alphabeta T-cell populations of normal skin are likewise subject to sequencing in scalp samples.

J lost 2 bases, V lost 5 bases, and 8 bases had no gene match. CDR1 and CDR2 from the germline V gene are SGHTA and FQGNSA. This CDR3 comprises 16 residues. In regard to this clone: Its antigen remains unknown.

RNA extraction was followed by reverse transcription into cDNA, which acted as the sequencing template. Sequenced by immunoSEQ multiplex PCR; TCRdb stores in-frame clones only, minus some. Of 130,000 to 150,000 clones listed, 45% to 60% are singletons. The chain recombines TRBV7-2 with TRBJ2-3, with 9 positions matching TRBD2. The specimen was CD4+ T cells sorted from blood. This clonotype originated in a human donor with alopecia areata. The CDR3 DNA follows: TGTGCCAGCAGCCCGCTGCCTAGCGGGATCACAGATACGCAGTATTTT. Translation gives CASSPLPSGITDTQYF.